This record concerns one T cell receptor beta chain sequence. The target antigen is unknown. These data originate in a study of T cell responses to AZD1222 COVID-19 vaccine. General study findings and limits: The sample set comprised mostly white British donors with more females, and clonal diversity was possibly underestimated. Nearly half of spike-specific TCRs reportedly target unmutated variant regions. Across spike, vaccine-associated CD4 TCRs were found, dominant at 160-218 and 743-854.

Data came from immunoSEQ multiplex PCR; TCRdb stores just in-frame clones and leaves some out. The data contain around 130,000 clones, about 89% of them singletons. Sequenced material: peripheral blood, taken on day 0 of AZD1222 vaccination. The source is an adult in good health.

CDR3 residues: CASSFYPGAGGYTF. The DNA of the CDR3 is TGTGCCAGCAGTTTTTACCCCGGGGCGGGTGGCTACACCTTC. The chain combines TRBV27 with TRBJ1-2; the D gene is possibly TRBD1 (5 bases). V lost 3 bases and J 7 bases, leaving 15 bases between the germline ends. This CDR3 is 14 amino acids long. CDR1 and CDR2 (germline): MNHEY, SMNVEV (reference sequence).